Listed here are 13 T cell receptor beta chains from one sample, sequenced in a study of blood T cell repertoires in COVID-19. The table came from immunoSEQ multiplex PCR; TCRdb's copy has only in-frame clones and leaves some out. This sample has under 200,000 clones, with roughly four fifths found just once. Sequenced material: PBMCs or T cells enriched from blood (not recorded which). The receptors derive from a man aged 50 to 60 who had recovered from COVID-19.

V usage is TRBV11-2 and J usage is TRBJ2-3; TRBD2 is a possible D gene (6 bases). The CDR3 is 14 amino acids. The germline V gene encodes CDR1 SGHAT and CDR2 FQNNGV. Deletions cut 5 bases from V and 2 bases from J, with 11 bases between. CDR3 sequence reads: CASSQGGTTDTQYF. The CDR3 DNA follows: TGTGCCAGCAGCCAGGGCGGGACCACAGATACGCAGTATTTT.

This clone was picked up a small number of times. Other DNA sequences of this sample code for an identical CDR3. The CDR3 region has the DNA TGTGCCAGCAGTTTCAGGGGTTGGGAGACCCAGTACTTC. It codes for CASSFRGWETQYF. The genes are TRBV12-3 or TRBV12-4 and TRBJ2-5; D may be TRBD1 (6 bases). This CDR3 contains 13 residues. V was pared by 3 bases and J by 5 bases, with 10 bases between.

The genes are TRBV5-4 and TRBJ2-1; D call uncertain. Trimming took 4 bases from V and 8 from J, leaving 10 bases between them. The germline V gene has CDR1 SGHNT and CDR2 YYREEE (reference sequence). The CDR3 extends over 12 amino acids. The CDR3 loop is CASSHLADEQFF. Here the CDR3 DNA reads TGTGCCAGCAGCCATCTCGCGGATGAGCAGTTCTTC.

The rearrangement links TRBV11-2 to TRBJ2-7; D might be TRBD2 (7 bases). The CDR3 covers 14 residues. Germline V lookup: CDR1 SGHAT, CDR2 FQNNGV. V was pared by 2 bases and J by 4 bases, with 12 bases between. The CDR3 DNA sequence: TGTGCCAGCAGCTTACGGGGGGCTCCATACGAGCAGTACTTC. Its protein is CASSLRGAPYEQYF.

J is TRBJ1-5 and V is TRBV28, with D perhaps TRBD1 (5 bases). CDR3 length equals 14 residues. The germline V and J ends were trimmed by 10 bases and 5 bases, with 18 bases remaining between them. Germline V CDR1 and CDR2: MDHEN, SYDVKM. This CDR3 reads CAIGGAAHDQPQHF. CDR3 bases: TGTGCCATCGGAGGGGCCGCGCACGATCAGCCCCAGCATTTT.

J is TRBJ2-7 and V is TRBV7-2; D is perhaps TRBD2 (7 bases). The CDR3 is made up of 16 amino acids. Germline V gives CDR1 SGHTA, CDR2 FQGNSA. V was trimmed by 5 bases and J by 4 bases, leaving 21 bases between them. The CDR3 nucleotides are TGTGCCAGCAGCCCGCAGTCCGGCGGGGGCTTATACGAGCAGTACTTC. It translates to CASSPQSGGGLYEQYF.

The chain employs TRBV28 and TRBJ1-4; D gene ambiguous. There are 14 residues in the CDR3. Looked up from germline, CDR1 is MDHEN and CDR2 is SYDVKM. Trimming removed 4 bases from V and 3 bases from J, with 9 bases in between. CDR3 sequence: CASSSEKSNEKLFF. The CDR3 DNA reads TGTGCCAGCAGTTCGGAGAAATCTAATGAAAAACTGTTTTTT.

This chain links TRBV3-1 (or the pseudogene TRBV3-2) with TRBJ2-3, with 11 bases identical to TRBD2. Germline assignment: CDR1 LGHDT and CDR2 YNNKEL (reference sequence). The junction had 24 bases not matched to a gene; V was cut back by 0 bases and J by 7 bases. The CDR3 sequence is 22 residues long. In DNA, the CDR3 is TGTGCCAGCAGCCAAGATTTCAGCGATGTAGCGGGGGGGCGGGTTAAACTGAATACGCAGTATTTT. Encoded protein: CASSQDFSDVAGGRVKLNTQYF.

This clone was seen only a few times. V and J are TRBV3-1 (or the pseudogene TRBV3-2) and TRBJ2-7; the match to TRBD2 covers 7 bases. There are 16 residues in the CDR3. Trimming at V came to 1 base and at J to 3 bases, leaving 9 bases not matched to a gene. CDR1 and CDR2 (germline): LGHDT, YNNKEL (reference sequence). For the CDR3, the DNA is TGTGCCAGCAGCCAAGTAGCAGGACTAGTTAACTACGAGCAGTACTTC. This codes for CASSQVAGLVNYEQYF.

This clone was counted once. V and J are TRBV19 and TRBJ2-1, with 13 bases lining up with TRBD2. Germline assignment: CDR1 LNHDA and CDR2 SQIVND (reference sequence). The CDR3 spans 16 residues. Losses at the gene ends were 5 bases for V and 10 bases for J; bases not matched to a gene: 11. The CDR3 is CASSRPGLAGEEEQFF. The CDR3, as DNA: TGTGCCAGTAGTCGCCCCGGACTAGCGGGGGAAGAGGAGCAGTTCTTC.

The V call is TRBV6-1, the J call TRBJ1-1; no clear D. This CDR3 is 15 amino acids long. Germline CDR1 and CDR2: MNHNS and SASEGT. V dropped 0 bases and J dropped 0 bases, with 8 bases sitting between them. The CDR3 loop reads CASSEAQQLNTEAFF. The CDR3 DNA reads TGTGCCAGCAGTGAAGCGCAACAACTGAACACTGAAGCTTTCTTT.

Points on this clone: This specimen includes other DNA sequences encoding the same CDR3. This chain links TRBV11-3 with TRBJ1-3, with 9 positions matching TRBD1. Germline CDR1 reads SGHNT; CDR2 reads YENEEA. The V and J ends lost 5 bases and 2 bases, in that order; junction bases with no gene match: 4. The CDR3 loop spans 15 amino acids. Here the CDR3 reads CASSPGQGPGNTIYF. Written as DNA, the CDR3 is TGTGCCAGCAGCCCGGGACAGGGTCCTGGAAACACCATATATTTT.

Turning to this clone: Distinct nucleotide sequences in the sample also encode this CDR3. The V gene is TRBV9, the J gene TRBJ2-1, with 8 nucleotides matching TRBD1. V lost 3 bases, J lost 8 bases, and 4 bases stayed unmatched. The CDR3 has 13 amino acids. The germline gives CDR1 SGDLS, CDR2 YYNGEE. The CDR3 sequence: CASSGTGWDEQFF. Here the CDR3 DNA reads TGTGCCAGCAGCGGGACAGGGTGGGATGAGCAGTTCTTC.